This T cell receptor beta chain was recorded in a study of CD8 T cells in ankylosing spondylitis. This clonotype occurred many times. The target antigen is unknown. By quantitative 5'-RACE with molecular barcodes, the TCR beta libraries were made. Via MiXCR, TCRdb re-called the 5' RACE reads, giving one row per CDR3 protein. The table includes about 130,000 distinct CDR3 sequences, more than 6.5% detected once. General study results and limits: Roughly 8 highly homologous variants made up a TCR beta motif, and this motif appeared characteristic of ankylosing spondylitis blood. Earlier authors reported some of these motif variants in reactive arthritis synovial fluid and blood. Matched ankylosing spondylitis synovial fluid reportedly showed significant enrichment of disease-linked clones.

The V end lost 3 bases, the J end lost 0 bases, and 12 bases lay between the germline ends. CDR1 and CDR2 (germline): SGDLS, YYNGEE. This CDR3 comprises 16 residues. This receptor was obtained from a male donor with ankylosing spondylitis or in good health (not recorded which). What was sequenced was blood, either unsorted or a sorted T cell fraction (not recorded which). This rearrangement joins TRBV9 to TRBJ2-2; possible D gene TRBD1, 6 bases. The CDR3 DNA is TGTGCCAGCAGCGCACGCAGGGACACGAACACCGGGGAGCTGTTTTTT. Amino acid sequence: CASSARRDTNTGELFF.